This T cell receptor beta chain was sequenced for a study of T-cell reconstitution after alpha-beta-depleted transplantation in children. The study's findings and limits: Among T cells one year after transplant, newly produced cells accounted for most counts and diversity. Roughly two months post-transplant, alpha-beta T cells reportedly originated from several hundred graft clones that had expanded. Surviving recipient cells, namely T cells and thymic progenitors, were the source of high day-60 TCRbeta diversity in some patients.

This CDR3 is 13 amino acids long. After removal of 7 bases from V and 3 bases from J, the junction contained 8 bases not matched to a gene. Germline V gene lookup returns CDR1 SQVTM and CDR2 ANQGSEA. This clonotype was counted a few times. The antigen is not known. The authors prepared the TCRbeta library with unique molecular identifiers. Via MiXCR, TCRdb re-called the PCR reads, giving one row per CDR3 protein. The sample comprises about 980,000 distinct CDR3 sequences, about 29% of which are singletons, and 28% rests with the top ten. The chain joins TRBV29-1 to TRBJ1-1; TRBD1 aligns across 7 bases. Specimen: PBMCs, mostly from graft donor cells, collected 360 days after TCRalphabeta/CD19-depleted stem cell transplant. This TCR was recovered from a boy less than two years old who had a stem cell transplant for SCID, so the T cells may come from the graft donor. The CDR3 DNA reads as TGCAGCGCCACGACAGGGAGCTACACTGAAGCTTTCTTT. Translating it yields CSATTGSYTEAFF.